This T cell receptor beta chain was retrieved from a study of T cell responses to AZD1222 COVID-19 vaccine. The CDR3 runs 13 residues. V was trimmed by 3 bases and J by 2 bases, leaving 11 bases between them. Germline V gives CDR1 GTSNPN, CDR2 SVGIG (reference sequence). Concerning this clone: The target antigen is unknown.

Libraries were prepared by immunoSEQ multiplex PCR; TCRdb keeps only in-frame clonotypes and omits some of them. The profile shows under 250,000 clones, 93% of them singletons. Findings and caveats of the study: The CD4 TCRs associated with vaccination extended across spike and predominated at 160-218 and 743-854. Spike-specific TCR breadth and depth rose after two AZD1222 doses. At baseline, just six or seven AZD1222 recipients tested seropositive. The donor cohort was predominantly white British with a female majority, and clonal diversity may have been underestimated.

The chain has TRBV30 and TRBJ2-7, with TRBD1 as a possible D gene (5 bases). This specimen was peripheral blood, taken on day 0 of MenACWY control vaccination. The clonotype comes from an adult in good health. The CDR3 region has the DNA TGTGCCTGGAGCCATCCAGGGACCTACGAGCAGTACTTC. Encoded protein: CAWSHPGTYEQYF.